Included here is one T cell receptor (beta chain) sequence, with context. These data originate in a study of blood T cell repertoires in COVID-19. Background on the study: Collection of acute and convalescent COVID-19 samples took place in the United States, Italy and Spain. Nucleic acid was either cDNA or gDNA, and it came from T cells, B-cell-depleted T cells, or PBMCs.

V was cut by 6 bases and J by 2 bases, with 13 bases left in between. Germline assignment: CDR1 ENHRY and CDR2 SYGVKD. The CDR3 totals 14 residues. Original processing notes: It was from reference gene primer amplification that nucleated cell counts were estimated. Clones were sequenced by immunoSEQ multiplex PCR, and TCRdb holds only the in-frame ones, with some missing. The V and J calls and clone size are taken from that table; D and trimming were inferred from the DNA. The data hold under 130,000 clones, with roughly 87% observed a single time. The J gene is TRBJ1-2, the V gene TRBV10-3, with D possibly TRBD1 on 5 matching bases. Sequences were obtained from peripheral blood. The sequence came from a man between 50 and 59 years old in a cohort sampled during active COVID-19. The CDR3 coding sequence is TGTGCCATCAGGACAGAAGGCTCAAACTATGGCTACACCTTC. This gives the protein CAIRTEGSNYGYTF.